This T cell receptor (beta chain) was recovered during a study of OX40 agonist ivuxolimab in advanced cancers. As for the study in general: Among those treated, three patients had partial responses, one with hepatocellular carcinoma and two with cutaneous melanoma.

General study findings and limits: At 0.1 to 3.0 mg/kg, clonal expansion of CD4+ and CD8+ blood T cells had occurred by week 6.

From germline, CDR1 is SGHRS and CDR2 YFSETQ. The CDR3 totals 16 residues. The trim removed 3 bases at V and 1 base at J, leaving 8 bases unmatched. Libraries were prepared by immunoSEQ multiplex PCR; TCRdb keeps only in-frame clonotypes and omits some of them. The sample includes approximately 73,000 clones, approximately 90% of them seen just once. The sample holds one count of this clone. Its antigen is unidentified. The sample consisted of CD4+ or CD8+ T cells sorted from blood, taken in a trial of the OX40 agonist ivuxolimab. V gene TRBV5-1 combines with J gene TRBJ2-5, with 8 bases lining up with TRBD2. The sequence derives from an adult with an advanced solid tumor such as melanoma, head and neck, liver or kidney cancer. The CDR3 DNA follows: TGCGCCAGCAGCTGGGCCGGGGGGGGCGCCCAAGAGACCCAGTACTTC. Residues: CASSWAGGGAQETQYF.